These 27 T cell receptor beta chains came from one sample sequenced in a study of blood T cell repertoires in COVID-19. The protocol was immunoSEQ multiplex PCR, while the TCRdb copy is restricted to in-frame clones and leaves out a portion. The repertoire consists of under 40,000 clones, with 89% occurring once and the leading ten covering roughly 6.2%. The sequencing sample was made of peripheral blood. These receptors were taken from a human donor in a cohort sampled during active COVID-19.

This clone has just a few counts. The chain couples TRBV5-6 to TRBJ2-2; no reliable D call. CDR3 size: 13 residues. Trimming left V 0 bases short and J 6 bases short, with 6 bases between. Germline V gene lookup returns CDR1 SGHDT and CDR2 YYEEEE. The CDR3 sequence is CASSLGRAGELFF. The CDR3 DNA sequence: TGTGCCAGCAGCTTGGGACGGGCCGGGGAGCTGTTTTTT.

The rearrangement joins TRBV5-8 to TRBJ2-1; TRBD2 agrees at 8 bases. From germline, CDR1 is SGHTS and CDR2 YDEGEE. The CDR3 is made up of 14 amino acids. The trim removed 0 bases at V and 8 bases at J, leaving 4 bases unmatched. The CDR3 DNA sequence: TGTGCCAGCAGCTTGGCGGGAGGGCCCGATGAGCAGTTCTTC. Translated: CASSLAGGPDEQFF. The variable domain in full, with the rest retrieved from reference TRBV5-8 and TRBJ2-1, is EAGVTQSPTHLIKTRGQQATLRCSPISGHTSVYWYQQALGLGLQFLLWYDEGEERNRGNFPPRFSGRQFPNYSSELNVNALELEDSALYLCASSLAGGPDEQFFGPGTRLTVL.

The rearrangement links TRBV4-1 to TRBJ2-2; 7 bases match TRBD2. The V segment lost 2 bases and the J segment 6 bases; nucleotides outside the gene matches: 6. The CDR3 contains 15 residues. The germline V gene encodes CDR1 MGHRA and CDR2 YSYEKL. The CDR3 spells CASSQQWGGAGELFF. For the CDR3, the DNA is TGCGCCAGCAGCCAACAGTGGGGAGGGGCCGGGGAGCTGTTTTTT.

V usage is TRBV6-5 and J usage is TRBJ1-1; tentatively, D is TRBD1 (5 bases). The CDR3 length is 15 residues. Germline CDR1 reads MNHEY; CDR2 reads SVGAGI. Trimming shortened V by 5 bases and J by 1 base, and 14 bases separated the two germline ends. CDR3 region: CASSQRGTGNTEAFF. Here the CDR3 DNA reads TGTGCCAGCAGTCAACGGGGGACGGGGAACACTGAAGCTTTCTTT.

The chain employs TRBV4-3 and TRBJ1-2, with 11 nucleotides matching TRBD1. Trimming cost V 2 bases and J 8 bases; bases outside gene matches: 10. Germline-derived CDR1 and CDR2 are LGHNA and YSLEER. This CDR3 is built from 16 residues. The CDR3 sequence is CASSQTQDRGRRGYTF. The CDR3, as DNA: TGCGCCAGCAGCCAAACACAGGACAGGGGGCGCAGGGGCTACACCTTC.

V gene TRBV5-1 combines with J gene TRBJ2-5; a possible D gene is TRBD2 (6 bases). The CDR3 covers 14 residues. Trimming removed 4 bases at V and 4 bases at J, with 14 bases between. The germline gives CDR1 SGHRS, CDR2 YFSETQ. The CDR3: CASSPGGKGETQYF. In DNA form, the CDR3 reads TGCGCCAGCAGCCCCGGGGGAAAGGGAGAGACCCAGTACTTC. Using reference TRBV5-1 and TRBJ2-5 for the parts outside the CDR3, the full variable domain is KAGVTQTPRYLIKTRGQQVTLSCSPISGHRSVSWYQQTPGQGLQFLFEYFSETQRNKGNFPGRFSGRQFSNSRSEMNVSTLELGDSALYLCASSPGGKGETQYFGPGTRLLVL.

The gene calls are TRBV7-9 and TRBJ1-2; possibly TRBD1 for D (5 bases). Trimming pared 1 base from V and 1 base from J, leaving 10 bases between. The V gene's germline CDR1 is SEHNR and CDR2 FQNEAQ (reference sequence). The CDR3 length is 15 residues. The CDR3 DNA is TGTGCCAGCAGCTTAGGGCAGGGCGGTAACTATGGCTACACCTTC. Amino acid sequence: CASSLGQGGNYGYTF.

This clone has just a few counts. V is TRBV20-1 and J is TRBJ1-6; D remains ambiguous. Germline loops: CDR1 DFQATT, CDR2 SNEGSKA (reference sequence). Between the trimmed V and J ends, which lost 3 bases and 14 bases, there was a span of 11 bases. The length of the CDR3 is 11 residues. CDR3 sequence (DNA): TGCAGTGCTAGGGTAAACAACGCCCTCCACTTT. Protein product: CSARVNNALHF.

CDR3 protein: CASSPWTGEAFF. The CDR3 DNA is TGTGCCAGCTCGCCATGGACGGGAGAAGCTTTCTTT. The gene calls are TRBV18 and TRBJ1-1; no clear D gene. The CDR3 is 12 amino acids. V was clipped by 6 bases and J by 8 bases, with 13 bases between them. In germline, CDR1 is KGHSH, CDR2 LQKENI.

The chain recombines TRBV18 with TRBJ2-5, with a weak D call TRBD1 (9 bases). Trimming took off 4 bases at V and 5 bases at J, with 29 bases between the two ends. The CDR3 is made up of 19 amino acids. Per germline, CDR1 KGHSH and CDR2 LQKENI. The CDR3 nucleotides are TGTGCCAGCTCACAACCACAGGGGGCGGGAGGACCTGGGGTGGAGACCCAGTACTTC. Protein sequence: CASSQPQGAGGPGVETQYF.

The genes are TRBV28 and TRBJ2-1; 10 bases line up with TRBD1. The V gene end was trimmed by 3 bases and the J gene end by 5 bases; junction bases not matched to a gene: 4. CDR1 MDHEN and CDR2 SYDVKM come from the germline V gene. The CDR3 consists of 15 residues. The CDR3 DNA sequence: TGTGCCAGCAGTTTGGGACAGGGGATCCACAATGAGCAGTTCTTC. Translated: CASSLGQGIHNEQFF.

This clone has only one observation. The rearrangement uses TRBV7-6 and TRBJ2-5; TRBD2 aligns across 9 bases. After removal of 5 bases from V and 4 bases from J, the junction contained 8 bases not matched to a gene. CDR1 is SGHVS, CDR2 FNYEAQ, per germline. The CDR3 extends over 15 amino acids. CDR3 sequence: CASSALGRGGETQYF. The CDR3 DNA reads TGTGCCAGCAGCGCCCTGGGGCGGGGGGGAGAGACCCAGTACTTC.

Only one count was recorded for this clone. The rearrangement joins TRBV29-1 to TRBJ1-2, with 8 positions matching TRBD1. Losses at the gene ends were 7 bases for V and 7 bases for J; bases not matched to a gene: 5. Germline CDR1 is SQVTM and CDR2 is ANQGSEA. The CDR3 runs 11 residues. CDR3: CSATGAAGYTF. CDR3 in DNA: TGCAGCGCGACAGGGGCGGCTGGCTACACCTTC.

The chain has TRBV24-1 and TRBJ2-1; a weak D match, TRBD1 (6 bases). The germline gives CDR1 KGHDR, CDR2 SFDVKD. V lost 3 bases and J lost 5, with 13 bases in between. CDR3 length: 15 amino acids. The CDR3 spells CATSDPGQGNNEQFF. CDR3 nucleotide sequence: TGTGCCACCAGTGATCCGGGGCAGGGGAACAATGAGCAGTTCTTC.

The chain links TRBV19 to TRBJ2-5, with D perhaps TRBD1 (6 bases). Between the trimmed V and J ends, which lost 5 bases and 5 bases, there was a span of 21 bases. Per the germline V gene, CDR1 is LNHDA and CDR2 is SQIVND (reference sequence). The CDR3 spans 16 residues. Here the CDR3 DNA reads TGTGCCAGTAGTTCTCAGGGGTTTTTGCAAGAGGAGACCCAGTACTTC. Translating it yields CASSSQGFLQEETQYF.

The rearrangement uses TRBV5-1 and TRBJ2-5; 9 nucleotides align to TRBD1. The CDR3 runs 16 residues. Germline assignment: CDR1 SGHRS and CDR2 YFSETQ. Trimming cost V 3 bases and J 2 bases; bases outside gene matches: 8. Here the CDR3 DNA reads TGCGCCAGCAGCTACTCGACAGGGGGTAGACAAGAGACCCAGTACTTC. Its translation is CASSYSTGGRQETQYF.

The chain uses TRBV10-2 and TRBJ2-7, with TRBD2 matching 11 bases. After removal of 4 bases from V and 3 bases from J, the junction contained 2 bases not matched to a gene. Germline CDR1 and CDR2: WSHSY and SAAADI. The CDR3 runs 14 residues. CDR3 protein: CASSATSGSYEQYF. The CDR3 nucleotides are TGCGCCAGCAGTGCAACTAGCGGGAGCTACGAGCAGTACTTC.

The V and J genes are TRBV19 and TRBJ2-7; D call uncertain. Germline CDR1 and CDR2: LNHDA and SQIVND (reference sequence). The CDR3 runs to 14 residues. Trimming stripped 0 bases from V and 3 bases from J, with 9 bases between. DNA for the CDR3: TGTGCCAGTAGTATAGAAGTAAAGAGCTACGAGCAGTACTTC. It is translated as CASSIEVKSYEQYF. Drawing the rest from reference TRBV19 and TRBJ2-7, the complete variable domain is DGGITQSPKYLFRKEGQNVTLSCEQNLNHDAMYWYRQDPGQGLRLIYYSQIVNDFQKGDIAEGYSVSREKKESFPLTVTSAQKNPTAFYLCASSIEVKSYEQYFGPGTRLTVT.

The gene calls are TRBV6-6 and TRBJ1-5, with TRBD1 matching 9 bases. Germline V gene sequence: CDR1 MNHNY, CDR2 SVGAGI (reference sequence). The junction had 4 bases not matched to a gene; V was cut back by 4 bases and J by 0 bases. This CDR3 spans 16 amino acids. CDR3 DNA: TGTGCCAGCAGTTCCTCGGGACAGGGTAGCAATCAGCCCCAGCATTTT. It specifies CASSSSGQGSNQPQHF.

This clone was seen a single time. The identical CDR3 is also encoded by other nucleotide sequences in the sample. The V and J genes are TRBV19 and TRBJ1-5; TRBD1 aligns across 9 bases. The trim removed 4 bases at V and 1 base at J, leaving 2 bases unmatched. CDR1 and CDR2 (germline): LNHDA, SQIVND (reference sequence). There are 15 residues in the CDR3. As DNA, the CDR3 is TGTGCCAGTAGTACGACAGGGGGGAGCAATCAGCCCCAGCATTTT. It is translated as CASSTTGGSNQPQHF.

The sample holds one count of this clone. The chain is built from TRBV11-3 and TRBJ2-3; 7 nucleotides match TRBD2. V dropped 0 bases and J dropped 6; count of bases not matched to a gene: 6. CDR1 is SGHNT, CDR2 YENEEA, per germline. The CDR3 consists of 15 residues. The CDR3 here is CASSLEGREFDTQYF. In nucleotides, the CDR3 is TGTGCCAGCAGCTTAGAAGGGCGGGAGTTTGATACGCAGTATTTT.

The rearrangement links TRBV2 to TRBJ1-5; D remains unclear. The ends were cut back, 5 bases at V and 1 base at J, with 9 bases in the middle. The CDR3 totals 14 residues. From germline, CDR1 is SNHLY and CDR2 FYNNEI. The CDR3 nucleotides read TGTGCCAGCAGTAAGACAACGAGCAATCAGCCCCAGCATTTT. Protein product: CASSKTTSNQPQHF.

This chain links TRBV5-3 with TRBJ2-6; 10 bases agree with TRBD1. TRBV5-3 has ORF status, its function being uncertain. The CDR3 totals 16 residues. The ends lost 9 bases at V and 2 bases at J; junction bases unmatched: 8. The CDR3, as DNA: TGTGCCACTGTCGGGACAGGGGAAACTGGGGCCAACGTCCTGACTTTC. Its translation is CATVGTGETGANVLTF.

The chain recombines TRBV2 with TRBJ1-5; 7 bases are a match to TRBD1. Germline values: CDR1 SNHLY, CDR2 FYNNEI. The junction had 1 base not matched to a gene; V was cut back by 4 bases and J by 4 bases. The CDR3 contains 13 residues. The CDR3 DNA reads TGTGCCAGCAGTGGACAGGGAAATCAGCCCCAGCATTTT. Encoded protein: CASSGQGNQPQHF.

A single count supports this clone. This sequence joins TRBV11-2 and TRBJ1-1; D is undetermined. Germline V lookup: CDR1 SGHAT, CDR2 FQNNGV. This CDR3 is 14 amino acids long. With 5 bases removed from V and 5 bases from J, the gap between germline ends came to 15 bases. This CDR3 is CASSPSVGRTEAFF. CDR3 coding DNA: TGTGCCAGCAGCCCATCAGTGGGGAGGACTGAAGCTTTCTTT.

This clone was recorded a few times. The rearrangement links TRBV3-1 (or the pseudogene TRBV3-2) to TRBJ2-7, with 10 bases identical to TRBD2. V shed 10 bases, J shed 0 bases, and the junction held 9 bases outside the gene matches. Germline CDR1 and CDR2: LGHDT and YNNKEL (reference sequence). The CDR3 covers 15 residues. This chain's CDR3 is CATGVASGGSYEQYF. Written as DNA, the CDR3 is TGTGCCACCGGGGTGGCTAGCGGGGGCTCCTACGAGCAGTACTTC.

The CDR3 loop is CASSYSLGSNEKLFF. CDR3 nucleotide sequence: TGTGCCAGCAGTTACTCGTTAGGGAGTAATGAAAAACTGTTTTTT. V gene TRBV6-5 combines with J gene TRBJ1-4, with D unresolved. Germline values: CDR1 MNHEY, CDR2 SVGAGI. The V gene lost 0 bases and the J gene lost 4 bases, with 9 bases spanning the gap. The CDR3 has 15 amino acids.